One and the same sample provided the 17 T cell receptor beta chains below, sequenced in a study of blood T cell repertoires in COVID-19. Sequenced by immunoSEQ multiplex PCR; TCRdb stores in-frame clones only, minus some. The table records 150,000 or so clones, roughly 90% of them present only once. Source material: peripheral blood. The source of these receptors is a man aged 60-69 years with acute or convalescent COVID-19.

This chain connects TRBV2 to TRBJ1-1; 10 bases are shared with TRBD1. Germline V lookup: CDR1 SNHLY, CDR2 FYNNEI. V gave up 3 bases and J gave up 11 bases; unmatched junction bases: 3. The CDR3 length is 12 residues. CDR3 loop: CASSDQGQGAFF. The CDR3 DNA reads as TGTGCCAGCAGTGATCAGGGACAGGGGGCTTTCTTT. Based on the CDR3 plus reference TRBV2 and TRBJ1-1, the full variable domain is EPEVTQTPSHQVTQMGQEVILRCVPISNHLYFYWYRQILGQKVEFLVSFYNNEISEKSEIFDDQFSVERPDGSNFTLKIRSTKLEDSAMYFCASSDQGQGAFFGQGTRLTVV.

This clone was observed a single time. The J gene is TRBJ1-5, the V gene TRBV2; D uncertain. Germline CDR1 is SNHLY and CDR2 is FYNNEI. The length of the CDR3 is 13 residues. V lost 4 bases and J 4 bases, leaving 8 bases between the germline ends. CDR3 DNA: TGTGCCAGCAGTGGTTATAGTAATCAGCCCCAGCATTTT. It translates to CASSGYSNQPQHF.

V is TRBV5-1 and J is TRBJ1-3; a weak D match, TRBD1 (5 bases). CDR1 is SGHRS, CDR2 YFSETQ, per germline. Deletions cut 0 bases from V and 3 bases from J, with 13 bases between. The CDR3 covers 16 residues. The CDR3 reads CASSLASQGGGNTIYF. CDR3 coding DNA: TGCGCCAGCAGCTTGGCCTCGCAGGGCGGTGGAAACACCATATATTTT.

This rearrangement joins TRBV7-2 to TRBJ2-7; a possible D gene is TRBD1 (5 bases). Germline lookup yields CDR1 SGHTA and CDR2 FQGNSA. V lost 3 bases to trimming and J lost 3 bases, with 12 bases between them. The CDR3 consists of 14 residues. Written as DNA, the CDR3 is TGTGCCAGCAGCTTCCAGGGATTCAGCTACGAGCAGTACTTC. It is translated as CASSFQGFSYEQYF.

The CDR3 nucleotides read TGTGCCACCAGTGATGGGGGGGGCTCGGGCTATGGCTACACCTTC. Its protein is CATSDGGGSGYGYTF. The chain combines TRBV24-1 with TRBJ1-2, with a tentative D call TRBD1 (6 bases). The ends were cut back, 3 bases at V and 4 bases at J, with 14 bases in the middle. The CDR3 is 15 amino acids. Germline V lookup: CDR1 KGHDR, CDR2 SFDVKD.

V and J are TRBV18 and TRBJ1-2; 9 bases are shared with TRBD1. The CDR3 runs to 17 residues. The V gene's germline CDR1 is KGHSH and CDR2 LQKENI. The junction had 8 bases not matched to a gene; V was cut back by 2 bases and J by 1 base. CDR3 region: CASSPRPGTGSNYGYTF. DNA for the CDR3: TGTGCCAGCTCACCAAGGCCCGGGACAGGGAGTAACTATGGCTACACCTTC.

CDR3: CASSQDDPGAAKVYNEQFF. In DNA, the CDR3 is TGCGCCAGCAGCCAAGATGATCCGGGAGCCGCAAAGGTTTACAATGAGCAGTTCTTC. The V call is TRBV4-1, the J call TRBJ2-1, with a weak D call TRBD2 (6 bases). V was clipped by 0 bases and J by 4 bases, with 22 bases between them. CDR1 and CDR2 (germline): MGHRA, YSYEKL. The CDR3 runs 19 residues.

The CDR3 spells CATSSRTGGQNSPLHF. CDR3 DNA: TGTGCCACCAGCAGTAGGACAGGGGGGCAAAATTCACCCCTCCACTTT. This chain joins TRBV15 and TRBJ1-6; TRBD1 matches at 10 bases. V trimming: 3 bases; J trimming: 7 bases; junction bases outside the gene matches: 6. Germline V gives CDR1 LNHNV, CDR2 YYDKDF (reference sequence). This CDR3 is built from 16 residues.

The chain carries TRBV3-1 (or the pseudogene TRBV3-2) and TRBJ1-2, with 8 bases aligning to TRBD1. V shed 4 bases, J shed 4 bases, and the junction held 5 bases outside the gene matches. CDR3 length: 14 residues. In germline, CDR1 is LGHDT, CDR2 YNNKEL (reference sequence). The CDR3 DNA is TGTGCCAGCAGCCTCCACAGGGGGTTCTATGGCTACACCTTC. As protein: CASSLHRGFYGYTF.

The rearrangement uses TRBV18 and TRBJ2-1; TRBD2 matches at 11 bases. The CDR3 has 15 amino acids. In germline, CDR1 is KGHSH, CDR2 LQKENI. V trimming: 5 bases; J trimming: 4 bases; junction bases outside the gene matches: 4. CDR3 bases: TGTGCCAGCTCAGAGGGACTAGCGGTTTACAATGAGCAGTTCTTC. It encodes CASSEGLAVYNEQFF.

This chain uses TRBV6-5 with TRBJ1-5, with TRBD1 identical over 10 bases. The CDR3 is 15 amino acids. Germline V gene lookup returns CDR1 MNHEY and CDR2 SVGAGI. V was pared by 2 bases and J by 3 bases, with 1 base of the junction left unmatched. The CDR3 reads CASSYGTGDNQPQHF. For the CDR3, the DNA is TGTGCCAGCAGTTACGGGACAGGGGACAATCAGCCCCAGCATTTT.

The chain joins TRBV3-1 (or the pseudogene TRBV3-2) to TRBJ2-3; no firm D call. The germline CDR1 and CDR2 sequences are LGHDT and YNNKEL (reference sequence). This CDR3 has 14 amino acids. V lost 1 base to trimming and J lost 6 bases, with 11 bases between them. The CDR3 sequence is CASSQVSGHDTQYF. CDR3 nucleotide sequence: TGTGCCAGCAGCCAAGTTTCAGGTCACGATACGCAGTATTTT.

This rearrangement joins TRBV5-1 to TRBJ1-1, with 10 bases identical to TRBD1. CDR3 length: 15 residues. Germline CDR1 SGHRS, CDR2 YFSETQ. The V and J ends lost 4 bases and 6 bases, in that order; junction bases with no gene match: 9. For the CDR3, the DNA is TGCGCCAGCAGCCCCGAGGGACAGGGGTGGTCTGAAGCTTTCTTT. Its protein product is CASSPEGQGWSEAFF.

The J gene is TRBJ1-1, the V gene TRBV4-1, with no clear D. The length of the CDR3 is 14 residues. V lost 1 base and J lost 7, with 13 bases in between. CDR1 is MGHRA and CDR2 is YSYEKL in the germline V gene. CDR3 residues: CASSQGPDGIEAFF. The CDR3 DNA is TGCGCCAGCAGCCAAGGGCCAGACGGGATTGAAGCTTTCTTT.

The chain joins TRBV10-3 to TRBJ2-3; possibly TRBD2 for D (5 bases). The V gene lost 0 bases and the J gene lost 1 base, with 8 bases spanning the gap. Germline V CDR1 and CDR2: ENHRY, SYGVKD. The CDR3 sequence is 15 residues long. In DNA form, the CDR3 reads TGTGCCATCAGTGAGTCGGGGAGTGGCACAGATACGCAGTATTTT. Amino acid sequence: CAISESGSGTDTQYF.

The chain joins TRBV15 to TRBJ2-7; 7 bases map to TRBD1. CDR1 is LNHNV and CDR2 is YYDKDF in the germline V gene (reference sequence). Trimming at V came to 1 base and at J to 2 bases, leaving 11 bases not matched to a gene. This CDR3 is built from 17 residues. The CDR3 loop reads CATSRGSGQPSPYEQYF. CDR3 coding DNA: TGTGCCACCAGCAGAGGCTCGGGACAGCCTTCCCCCTACGAGCAGTACTTC.

In nucleotides, the CDR3 is TGCGCCAGCCCGAGGGGGACAGGGAATGATTATAATAGCAATCAGCCCCAGCATTTT. This sequence encodes CASPRGTGNDYNSNQPQHF. The chain couples TRBV5-1 to TRBJ1-5; 9 bases line up with TRBD1. J lost 0 bases, V lost 7 bases, and 17 bases had no gene match. Germline V CDR1 and CDR2: SGHRS, YFSETQ. This CDR3 spans 19 amino acids.